This T cell receptor (beta chain) derives from a study of PD-1 blockade in classical Hodgkin lymphoma. Notes on the study in general: Prior to therapy, complete responders displayed diversity much like that of newly diagnosed patients. The study found that TCR diversity rose significantly by C4D1 in CD4+ but not CD8+ cells.

Time point indicated: cycle 4 day 1 (C4D1), after around six weeks of nivolumab. Brentuximab vedotin exposure varied, and every patient relapsed after autologous stem cell transplantation. Complete response, partial response or progressive disease were the best responses. Data came from immunoSEQ multiplex PCR; TCRdb stores just in-frame clones and leaves some out. Of about 64,000 clones in the sample, about 90% were seen once. CDR1 and CDR2 (germline): SGHTA, FQGNSA. The CDR3 sequence is 15 residues long. V lost 1 base to trimming and J lost 11 bases, with 18 bases between them. This clone has a single count. The antigen is undetermined.

The origin of this receptor is a human donor with classical Hodgkin lymphoma. Sequencing used peripheral blood mononuclear cells (PBMCs), obtained before the fourth cycle of nivolumab. The rearrangement joins TRBV7-2 to TRBJ1-3; no definite D call. CDR3 sequence reads: CASSLGGLSGFAIYF. The CDR3 DNA is TGTGCCAGCAGCTTAGGAGGCCTCTCTGGATTCGCCATATATTTT.